The T cell receptor beta chain under discussion was sequenced for a study of cytomegalovirus exposure and HLA in healthy donors. Study-level points and caveats: In a later analysis, HLA-associated TCR beta chains were more clonally expanded than equally common others. Through in vitro validation, three CMV-associated chains were shown to be specific for CMV antigens.

Note on this clone: What it binds is not known.

The junction had 4 bases not matched to a gene; V was cut back by 2 bases and J by 2 bases. This CDR3 has 14 amino acids. Germline V gives CDR1 GTSNPN, CDR2 SVGIG (reference sequence). Researchers ran the PCR with 60 Vbeta and 13 Jbeta primers. Authors' processing steps: Later, 65 million to 85 million unique TCR beta chains were counted in an analysis, and 10 million to 12 million of them were shared. Produced via immunoSEQ multiplex PCR; TCRdb's table is partial and in-frame only. V and J calls and clone size follow that table, whereas D and trimming were derived from the DNA. This table lists about 120,000 clones. Unrecorded immune exposures were likely, despite nominal health at sampling.

Sequenced sample: PBMCs. This sequence was found in a woman aged 40-49 years in good health and CMV-seropositive. This chain links TRBV30 with TRBJ2-7; 9 bases match TRBD2. CDR3 region: CAWSSLAGAYEQYF. The CDR3, as DNA: TGTGCCTGGAGTTCCTTAGCGGGAGCCTACGAGCAGTACTTC.